The 30 T cell receptor beta chains below were found in one sample sequenced in a study of monozygotic twins with inflammatory bowel disease. From the 5' RACE reads, TCRdb lists one entry per CDR3 protein and no DNA. This specimen shows approximately 400,000 distinct CDR3 sequences; the ten leading clones hold more than 2%. Sequenced material: blood. These receptors all stem from a human donor with ulcerative colitis or Crohn's disease, or a healthy co-twin of an affected twin (not recorded which).

The V gene is TRBV9, the J gene TRBJ1-2. From germline, CDR1 is SGDLS and CDR2 YYNGEE. This CDR3 has 15 residues. CDR3 amino acids: CASSVDGGANYGYTF.

CDR3: CAISESEAREYEQYF. The rearrangement uses TRBV10-3 and TRBJ2-7; with no DNA, the TCRdb D assignment of TRBD1 cannot be verified. This CDR3 is built from 15 residues. Germline loops: CDR1 ENHRY, CDR2 SYGVKD.

The chain has TRBV5-4 and TRBJ2-1; there is no DNA to check the TCRdb D call of TRBD1. The CDR3 spans 14 residues. Germline values: CDR1 SGHNT, CDR2 YYREEE (reference sequence). CDR3 region: CASSFFGAPHEQFF.

V usage is TRBV3-1 and J usage is TRBJ2-1; TCRdb designates TRBD2, a call that cannot be tested without DNA. This CDR3 contains 14 residues. The germline V gene encodes CDR1 LGHDT and CDR2 YNNKEL (reference sequence). CDR3 residues: CASSRITSSNEQFF.

The chain is built from TRBV4-1 and TRBJ2-2; TCRdb outputs TRBD1, but without DNA this stays unchecked. This CDR3 comprises 16 residues. Germline lookup yields CDR1 MGHRA and CDR2 YSYEKL. The CDR3 sequence: CASSQGDSRNTGELFF.

The chain uses TRBV6-4 and TRBJ1-1; TCRdb's assignment of TRBD1 cannot be checked, as there is no DNA. The CDR3 covers 14 residues. Germline V gene sequence: CDR1 MRHNA, CDR2 SNTAGT. This CDR3 is CASSQEGGDTEAFF.

V is TRBV6-1 and J is TRBJ1-1; TCRdb proposes TRBD1, but this gene call is untestable without DNA. CDR3 size: 16 residues. Germline V gives CDR1 MNHNS, CDR2 SASEGT. The CDR3 sequence is CASGVQGIRVNTEAFF.

The chain joins TRBV5-1 to TRBJ1-2; checking the TCRdb D call of TRBD1 is not possible without DNA. Germline V gene data show CDR1 as SGHRS and CDR2 as YFSETQ. The length of the CDR3 is 16 residues. CDR3 sequence: CASSSGEQGANYGYTF.

The chain recombines TRBV15 with TRBJ2-5. The germline gives CDR1 LNHNV, CDR2 YYDKDF (reference sequence). This CDR3 has 13 residues. CDR3 residues: CATQADHQETQYF.

The V call is TRBV7-9, the J call TRBJ2-5; TCRdb returns TRBD1, unconfirmable since there is no DNA. Germline values: CDR1 SEHNR, CDR2 FQNEAQ (reference sequence). The CDR3 extends over 15 amino acids. CDR3: CASSLEGVKGETQYF.

The chain couples TRBV28 to TRBJ1-2. Germline lookup yields CDR1 MDHEN and CDR2 SYDVKM. This CDR3 spans 11 amino acids. CDR3 residues: CASRRNYGYTF.

This chain's CDR3 is CASSSGGTSGYNEQFF. V usage is TRBV7-9 and J usage is TRBJ2-1; with no DNA, the TCRdb D assignment of TRBD2 cannot be verified. CDR1 SEHNR and CDR2 FQNEAQ come from the germline V gene (reference sequence). The CDR3 length is 16 residues.

The rearrangement uses TRBV4-1 and TRBJ2-5; TCRdb gives TRBD1 as the D gene, but with no DNA this cannot be confirmed. Per the germline V gene, CDR1 is MGHRA and CDR2 is YSYEKL. CDR3 length: 15 residues. The CDR3 spells CASSPLGTGQETQYF.

Here the CDR3 reads CASSLGGRGTDTQYF. This chain links TRBV7-8 with TRBJ2-3; without DNA, the TCRdb call of TRBD2 cannot be checked. From germline, CDR1 is SGHVS and CDR2 FQNEAQ. CDR3 length: 15 residues.

The chain couples TRBV2 to TRBJ2-7; the D call from TCRdb, TRBD2, cannot be confirmed without DNA. The germline gives CDR1 SNHLY, CDR2 FYNNEI. The CDR3 covers 14 residues. The CDR3 sequence is CASRGLAGIHEQYF. Full variable domain (outside the CDR3, taken from reference TRBV2 and TRBJ2-7): EPEVTQTPSHQVTQMGQEVILRCVPISNHLYFYWYRQILGQKVEFLVSFYNNEISEKSEIFDDQFSVERPDGSNFTLKIRSTKLEDSAMYFCASRGLAGIHEQYFGPGTRLTVT.

V usage is TRBV4-1 and J usage is TRBJ2-5; no DNA is available, so the TRBD1 call from TCRdb remains unchecked. This CDR3 comprises 16 residues. Germline CDR1 MGHRA, CDR2 YSYEKL. The CDR3: CASSQFGTPRQETQYF.

The gene calls are TRBV11-2 and TRBJ2-3. Germline V CDR1 and CDR2: SGHAT, FQNNGV. The CDR3 runs 14 residues. The CDR3 here is CASSLAIATDTQYF.

This sequence joins TRBV5-1 and TRBJ1-2. The germline V gene encodes CDR1 SGHRS and CDR2 YFSETQ. This CDR3 contains 14 residues. Here the CDR3 reads CASSPVAYDGGYTF.

This chain links TRBV2 with TRBJ1-5. The CDR3 runs to 14 residues. Germline CDR1 and CDR2: SNHLY and FYNNEI. The CDR3 is CASSDRGVGQPQHF.

The chain couples TRBV20-1 to TRBJ2-7. Germline V gene lookup returns CDR1 DFQATT and CDR2 SNEGSKA (reference sequence). The CDR3 has 13 amino acids. The CDR3 loop is CSARDTSSYEQYF.

This chain uses TRBV20-1 with TRBJ2-1; TCRdb returns TRBD2, unconfirmable since there is no DNA. The CDR3 is 15 residues long. Germline V gene data show CDR1 as DFQATT and CDR2 as SNEGSKA (reference sequence). The CDR3 loop reads CSARKTSAPYNEQFF.

The J gene is TRBJ1-5, the V gene TRBV4-3; the D gene TCRdb calls, TRBD1, cannot be checked with no DNA. From germline, CDR1 is LGHNA and CDR2 YSLEER. The CDR3 loop spans 14 amino acids. The CDR3 sequence: CASSLGTGMKPQHF.

The chain uses TRBV20-1 and TRBJ2-5; lacking DNA, the TRBD1 call made by TCRdb goes unchecked. There are 13 residues in the CDR3. Germline CDR1 DFQATT, CDR2 SNEGSKA (reference sequence). Here the CDR3 reads CSAERQGKETQYF.

The V and J genes are TRBV29-1 and TRBJ1-3. CDR1 is SQVTM, CDR2 ANQGSEA, per germline. The CDR3 is made up of 15 amino acids. This CDR3 reads CSVSDRGYSGNTIYF.

V gene TRBV19 combines with J gene TRBJ1-4; TCRdb gives TRBD1 as the D gene, but with no DNA this cannot be confirmed. CDR1 and CDR2 (germline): LNHDA, SQIVND (reference sequence). CDR3 length equals 16 residues. This CDR3 reads CASTDSGAAAREKLFF.

J is TRBJ2-3 and V is TRBV7-2. Germline V lookup: CDR1 SGHTA, CDR2 FQGNSA. The CDR3 has 16 amino acids. This CDR3 reads CASSLDHPRYTDTQYF.

The V call is TRBV29-1, the J call TRBJ2-1; checking the TCRdb D call of TRBD1 is not possible without DNA. Germline loops: CDR1 SQVTM, CDR2 ANQGSEA. This CDR3 is built from 13 residues. CDR3 protein: CSVQTGGIGEQFF.

CDR3 amino acids: CASRPNPGGEQYF. The V call is TRBV7-9, the J call TRBJ2-7; the TCRdb D gene call, TRBD1, has no DNA to confirm it. The CDR3 has 13 residues. Germline CDR1 SEHNR, CDR2 FQNEAQ (reference sequence).

The V and J genes are TRBV7-9 and TRBJ2-2; the TRBD1 assignment by TCRdb is unverifiable without DNA. The germline V gene has CDR1 SEHNR and CDR2 FQNEAQ (reference sequence). The CDR3 loop spans 14 amino acids. The CDR3 loop reads CASSLSTVTGELFF.

The rearrangement links TRBV6-6 to TRBJ2-2; TCRdb proposes TRBD2, but this gene call is untestable without DNA. Germline CDR1 and CDR2: MNHNY and SVGAGI (reference sequence). The CDR3 contains 14 residues. The CDR3 is CATGGRSNTGELFF.